This entry is about one T cell receptor beta chain. The antigen is not known. These data belong to a study of T cells in Graves' hyperthyroidism and ophthalmopathy. Amplification targeted TCR beta CDR3 regions from RNA transcripts. First-round RT-PCR of the TCR CDR3 relied on the HTBI primer set. From the multiplex PCR reads, TCRdb called clonotypes with MiXCR, one entry per CDR3 protein. The sample lists some 600,000 distinct CDR3 sequences, around 42% occurring once. Broader study findings: Stable hyperthyroidism and ophthalmopathy were separated using 13 V-J signatures. Most thyroid clonotypes expanded above 0.001 were also detected in blood.

Sequencing was performed on peripheral blood or thyroid tissue (not recorded which). The receptor comes from a young woman with Graves' hyperthyroidism.

CDR3 amino acids: CASSVRDRGGLSSYEQYF. The CDR3 DNA reads as TGTGCCAGCAGCGTCCGGGACAGGGGGGGGTTAAGCTCCTACGAGCAGTACTTC. The rearrangement uses TRBV7-8 and TRBJ2-7; 11 nucleotides agree with TRBD1. This CDR3 spans 18 amino acids. Germline V lookup: CDR1 SGHVS, CDR2 FQNEAQ. V gave up 5 bases and J gave up 0 bases; unmatched junction bases: 12. The full variable domain, with the rest looked up from reference TRBV7-8 and TRBJ2-7, is GAGVSQSPRYKVAKRGQDVALRCDPISGHVSLFWYQQALGQGPEFLTYFQNEAQLDKSGLPSDRFFAERPEGSVSTLKIQRTQQEDSAVYLCASSVRDRGGLSSYEQYFGPGTRLTVT.